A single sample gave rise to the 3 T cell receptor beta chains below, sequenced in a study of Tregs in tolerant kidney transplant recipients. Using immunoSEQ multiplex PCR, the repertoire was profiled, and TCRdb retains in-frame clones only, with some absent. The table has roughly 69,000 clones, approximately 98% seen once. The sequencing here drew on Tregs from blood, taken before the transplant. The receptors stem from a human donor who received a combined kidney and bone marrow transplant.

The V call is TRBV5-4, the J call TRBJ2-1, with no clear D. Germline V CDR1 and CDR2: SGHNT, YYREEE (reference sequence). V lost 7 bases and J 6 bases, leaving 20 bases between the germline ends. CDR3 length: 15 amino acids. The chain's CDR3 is CASYPRANPFNEQFF. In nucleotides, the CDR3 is TGTGCCAGCTACCCCCGAGCCAACCCATTCAATGAGCAGTTCTTC. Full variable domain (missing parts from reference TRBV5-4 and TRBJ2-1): ETGVTQSPTHLIKTRGQQVTLRCSSQSGHNTVSWYQQALGQGPQFIFQYYREEENGRGNFPPRFSGLQFPNYSSELNVNALELDDSALYLCASYPRANPFNEQFFGPGTRLTVL.

This CDR3 reads CASSPGTAWGQPQHF. CDR3 in DNA: TGTGCCAGCAGCCCCGGGACAGCATGGGGTCAGCCCCAGCATTTT. The rearrangement uses TRBV7-9 and TRBJ1-5, with 7 bases aligning to TRBD1. CDR1 is SEHNR and CDR2 is FQNEAQ in the germline V gene (reference sequence). The CDR3 contains 15 residues. The V segment lost 5 bases and the J segment 6 bases; nucleotides outside the gene matches: 10.

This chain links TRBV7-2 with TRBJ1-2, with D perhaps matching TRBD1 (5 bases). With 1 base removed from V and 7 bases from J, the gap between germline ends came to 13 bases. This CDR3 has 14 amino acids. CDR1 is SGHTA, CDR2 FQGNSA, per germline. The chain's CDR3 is CASSLGRGTGGYTF. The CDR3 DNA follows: TGTGCCAGCAGCTTAGGTCGGGGGACGGGTGGCTACACCTTC.